The 5 T cell receptor beta chains reported below all come from one sample, sequenced in a study of shared clonotypes between healthy human individuals (dated by TCRdb to the early 2020s). Receptor libraries were prepared by the immunoSEQ multiplex PCR assay. TCRdb holds this immuneACCESS table with in-frame rearrangements only. Some clones are missing; in checked studies, unresolved V genes explain under half, and the rest has no known cause. The sample profile shows some 2,000,000 clones; approximately 94% of them were found once. The ten biggest clones cover 0.1% to 0.15% of the sample. The sequencing input was naive CD4+ T cells sorted from blood. The cell subset or site label for this specimen denotes: CD45RA+ positively selected. These receptors all come from a man between 18 and 35 years old in good health.

This clone turned up a few times. The chain recombines TRBV19 with TRBJ2-7, with D maybe TRBD1 (5 bases). The CDR3 consists of 14 residues. Germline CDR1 is LNHDA and CDR2 is SQIVND (reference sequence). Deletions cut 7 bases from V and 6 bases from J, with 19 bases between. The CDR3: CASNQGLPTREQYF. The CDR3 nucleotides are TGTGCCAGTAACCAGGGCCTCCCGACGCGCGAGCAGTACTTC.

CDR3 residues: CASSVDGIQETQYF. Written as DNA, the CDR3 is TGTGCCAGCAGCGTAGATGGAATCCAAGAGACCCAGTACTTC. This chain uses TRBV9 with TRBJ2-5; D not resolved. Germline CDR1 SGDLS, CDR2 YYNGEE. The CDR3 runs to 14 residues. Trimming shortened V by 0 bases and J by 1 base, and 7 bases separated the two germline ends.

The chain recombines TRBV6-4 with TRBJ2-1; maybe TRBD1 (5 bases). Trimming left V 6 bases short and J 12 bases short, with 18 bases between. This CDR3 comprises 13 residues. Germline-derived CDR1 and CDR2 are MRHNA and SNTAGT. The CDR3: CASRQEIGTGQFF. As DNA, the CDR3 is TGTGCCAGCAGGCAGGAGATAGGAACAGGGCAGTTCTTC.

This chain joins TRBV6-4 and TRBJ1-5; TRBD1 is a possible D gene (5 bases). Looked up from germline, CDR1 is MRHNA and CDR2 is SNTAGT. Trimming stripped 4 bases from V and 6 bases from J, with 10 bases between. This CDR3 has 13 amino acids. CDR3 sequence reads: CASSGFQGQPQHF. CDR3 nucleotides: TGTGCCAGCAGTGGGTTTCAGGGTCAGCCCCAGCATTTT.

The CDR3 protein is CASSLRVSGGSYNEQFF. CDR3 sequence (DNA): TGTGCCAGCAGCTTACGGGTTAGCGGGGGCTCCTACAATGAGCAGTTCTTC. The genes are TRBV5-7 and TRBJ2-1, with 9 bases aligning to TRBD2. TRBV5-7 is placed among ORFs of uncertain function. The CDR3 covers 17 residues. J gave up 0 bases and V 2 bases, and 6 bases lay outside the gene matches.